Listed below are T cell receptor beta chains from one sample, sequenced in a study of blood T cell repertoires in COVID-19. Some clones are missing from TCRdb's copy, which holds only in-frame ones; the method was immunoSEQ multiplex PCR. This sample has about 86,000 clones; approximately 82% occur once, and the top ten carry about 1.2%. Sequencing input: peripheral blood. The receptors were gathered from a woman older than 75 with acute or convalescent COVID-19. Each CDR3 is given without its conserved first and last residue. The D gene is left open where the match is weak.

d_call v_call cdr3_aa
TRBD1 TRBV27 ASSPGQGAFRNEQF
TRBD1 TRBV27 ASSLLGTGRTEAF
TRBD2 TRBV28 ASSPLASFSYEQY
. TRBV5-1 ASSLQGTSYGYT
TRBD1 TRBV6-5 ASSYSTGANQPQH
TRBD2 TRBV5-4 ASSLVAGGLTGELF
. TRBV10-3 AISEGQGSYNEQF
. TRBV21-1 ASSLRDRESPLLGNEQF
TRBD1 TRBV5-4 ASSAGTGTNTGELF
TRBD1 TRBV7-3 ASSTGTGGTEAF
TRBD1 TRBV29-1 SVKGQLNTEAF
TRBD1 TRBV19 ASSNGQGSYNSPLH
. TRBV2 ASSERSGRQPQH
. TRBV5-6 ASSFARTITDTQY
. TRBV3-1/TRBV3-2 ASSQDAGANVLT
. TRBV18 ASSPDWLGSPLH
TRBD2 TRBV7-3 ASSPGTSEATQY
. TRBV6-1 ASADKGDNYGYT
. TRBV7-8 ASSSLPRSGTGELF
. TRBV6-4 ASSDGGNYGYT
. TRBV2 ASRGQPVLNSPLH
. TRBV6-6 ASSPRRENSPLH
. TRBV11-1 ASSFRQGTDTQY
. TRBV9 ASSVAGELDNEQF
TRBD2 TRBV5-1 ASSSGLAGSYEQY
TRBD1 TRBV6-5 ASTGGRGNQPQH
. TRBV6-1 ASSEALRGTPYNEQF
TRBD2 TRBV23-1 ASSQDLYAGREGTDTQY
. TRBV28 ASSLQNHEAF
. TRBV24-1 ATSDPGTFYEQY
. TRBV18 ASSEGLSYNEQF
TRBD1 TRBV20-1 SASPRTGESYNEQF
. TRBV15 ATSNKQGYQPQH
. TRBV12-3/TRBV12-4 ASSSRGADEQF
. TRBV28 ASTTVAGYDFGYT
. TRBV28 ASSLPTVAKNIQY
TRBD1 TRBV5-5 ASSTGGKGNEQF
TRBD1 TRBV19 ASNGGTGGGQPQH
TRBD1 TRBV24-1 ATSEATGGNNEKLF
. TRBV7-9 ASSLAGTLRNQPQH
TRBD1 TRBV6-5 ASSIQGAQREKLF
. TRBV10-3 AISATNEQY
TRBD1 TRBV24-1 ATMTGTGITGELF
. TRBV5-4 ASRSDSLNSPLH
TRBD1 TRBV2 ASSTGTGDHEQY
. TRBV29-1 SVAPPDTQY
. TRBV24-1 ATSDPARGNTEAF
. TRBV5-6 ASSLWGDYEQY
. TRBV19 ASTPVRAGANVLT
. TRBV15 ATSRGGQHSGNTIY